Below are 19 T cell receptor beta chains sequenced from a single sample in a study of CD8 T cells in ankylosing spondylitis. TCRdb ran MiXCR on the 5' RACE reads and lists one entry per CDR3 protein. The repertoire has about 190,000 distinct CDR3 sequences, 10% to 15% of them found once; the top ten carry approximately 11%. The sample comprised blood, either unsorted or a sorted T cell fraction (not recorded which). The origin of the receptors is a female donor with ankylosing spondylitis or in good health (not recorded which).

The table lists this clonotype with many counts. The chain combines TRBV14 with TRBJ1-4, with 12 bases fitting TRBD1. CDR1 SGHDN and CDR2 FVKESK come from the germline V gene. V was clipped by 6 bases and J by 8 bases; unmatched bases: 22. The CDR3 totals 20 residues. CDR3 region: CASSQQPPGQGATGREKLFF. CDR3 DNA sequence: TGTGCCAGCAGTCAACAGCCACCGGGACAGGGGGCAACTGGGAGAGAAAAACTGTTTTTT.

With regard to this clonotype: Sequence at one end of the junction differs from germline and may be a read error. V gene TRBV2 combines with J gene TRBJ2-2, with 8 bases fitting TRBD1. The CDR3 spans 15 residues. Germline CDR1 reads SNHLY; CDR2 reads FYNNEI. The CDR3: CASSPRTGNAGELFF. CDR3 DNA sequence: TGTGCCAGCAGTCCCCGGACAGGGAACGCCGGGGAGCTGTTTTTT.

This clonotype has at least ten counts. The J gene is TRBJ1-1, the V gene TRBV12-3 or TRBV12-4; TRBD1 matches at 8 bases. V lost 7 bases to trimming and J lost 4 bases; unmatched junction nucleotides: 8. CDR3 length: 14 residues. In nucleotides, the CDR3 is TGTGCCAGCAACCAGGGGGCGAGGGGCACTGAAGCTTTCTTT. Translated: CASNQGARGTEAFF.

In this sample, this clonotype turned up many times. The chain employs TRBV12-3 or TRBV12-4 and TRBJ1-1, with 11 nucleotides matching TRBD1. This CDR3 is built from 15 residues. V shed 5 bases and J 1 base; nucleotides not matched to a gene: 3. In nucleotides, the CDR3 is TGTGCCAGCAGTCCGGACAGGGGGCCGAACACTGAAGCTTTCTTT. Translation: CASSPDRGPNTEAFF.

This clonotype was observed many times. The chain links TRBV7-9 to TRBJ1-2; D is ambiguous. Looked up from germline, CDR1 is SEHNR and CDR2 is FQNEAQ (reference sequence). V gave up 5 bases and J gave up 0 bases, with 7 bases separating them. The CDR3 is 13 amino acids. This CDR3 is CASSGDTNYGYTF. The CDR3 DNA sequence: TGTGCCAGCAGCGGCGACACTAACTATGGCTACACCTTC. The full variable domain, rest sourced from reference TRBV7-9 and TRBJ1-2, is DTGVSQNPRHKITKRGQNVTFRCDPISEHNRLYWYRQTLGQGPEFLTYFQNEAQLEKSRLLSDRFSAERPKGSFSTLEIQRTEQGDSAMYLCASSGDTNYGYTFGSGTRLTVV.

This clonotype was seen many times. The V call is TRBV4-2, the J call TRBJ2-1; 11 positions agree with TRBD2. The CDR3 is made up of 15 amino acids. The germline CDR1 and CDR2 sequences are LGHNA and YNFKEQ. V shed 2 bases, J shed 7 bases, and the junction held 4 bases outside the gene matches. In DNA form, the CDR3 reads TGTGCCAGCAGCCAACTAGCGGGGGGTGTGAATGAGCAGTTCTTC. Amino acid sequence: CASSQLAGGVNEQFF.

The genes are TRBV28 and TRBJ2-5; 8 nucleotides agree with TRBD1. Germline CDR1 is MDHEN and CDR2 is SYDVKM. This CDR3 region has 13 residues. Trimming cost V 5 bases and J 3 bases; bases outside gene matches: 2. For the CDR3, the DNA is TGTGCCAGCAGTGAGGGACAGGAAGAGACCCAGTACTTC. This sequence encodes CASSEGQEETQYF.

This clonotype was observed at least ten times. The chain has TRBV5-1 and TRBJ2-1, with D perhaps assigned TRBD1 or TRBD2 (5 bases each). CDR1 and CDR2 (germline): SGHRS, YFSETQ. The CDR3 length is 11 residues. Trimming removed 5 bases from V and 7 bases from J, with 7 bases in between. As DNA, the CDR3 is TGCGCCAGCAGAGAGGGGAATGAGCAGTTCTTC. Its protein product is CASREGNEQFF.

This clonotype was counted at least ten times. This sequence joins TRBV6-1 and TRBJ2-2, with D possibly being TRBD2 (6 bases). V gave up 3 bases and J gave up 0 bases, with 11 bases separating them. CDR3 length: 16 amino acids. Germline CDR1 and CDR2: MNHNS and SASEGT. CDR3 sequence reads: CASSERGTPNTGELFF. CDR3 in DNA: TGTGCCAGCAGTGAGCGCGGGACCCCGAACACCGGGGAGCTGTTTTTT.

This clonotype was seen at least ten times. The chain recombines TRBV20-1 with TRBJ2-1; no definite D call. V shed 6 bases and J shed 6 bases, with 9 bases lying between them. The CDR3 runs 11 residues. CDR1 and CDR2 (germline): DFQATT, SNEGSKA (reference sequence). Here the CDR3 reads CSAPGVNEQFF. The CDR3 DNA follows: TGCAGTGCCCCCGGTGTCAATGAGCAGTTCTTC.

This chain connects TRBV5-1 to TRBJ2-7; 13 bases line up with TRBD2. The length of the CDR3 is 16 residues. V dropped 2 bases and J dropped 3; count of bases not matched to a gene: 5. CDR1 SGHRS and CDR2 YFSETQ come from the germline V gene. The CDR3 DNA reads as TGCGCCAGCAGCTTATCACTAGCGGGAGGGAGCTACGAGCAGTACTTC. It translates to CASSLSLAGGSYEQYF.

The chain has TRBV5-1 and TRBJ2-7; 8 nucleotides align to TRBD1. This CDR3 contains 15 residues. The trim removed 0 bases at V and 6 bases at J, leaving 8 bases unmatched. Germline V gives CDR1 SGHRS, CDR2 YFSETQ. CDR3 in amino acids: CASSLGGQGLVEQYF. CDR3 sequence (DNA): TGCGCCAGCAGCTTGGGAGGACAGGGTTTGGTCGAGCAGTACTTC.

The gene calls are TRBV7-9 and TRBJ2-7; 10 bases agree with TRBD1. The CDR3 extends over 14 amino acids. Germline V lookup: CDR1 SEHNR, CDR2 FQNEAQ (reference sequence). The V and J ends lost 1 base and 6 bases, in that order; junction bases with no gene match: 3. CDR3 sequence (DNA): TGTGCCAGCAGCTTAGGACAGGGGGCCTCCGAGCAGTACTTC. This encodes CASSLGQGASEQYF.

This clonotype was seen at least ten times. The rearrangement joins TRBV15 to TRBJ2-7; perhaps TRBD2 as D (6 bases). This CDR3 has 13 amino acids. Trimming stripped 4 bases from V and 7 bases from J, with 14 bases between. CDR1 and CDR2 from the germline V gene are LNHNV and YYDKDF (reference sequence). DNA of the CDR3: TGTGCCACCAGCATGTCTCTGGGGGGTGAGCAGTACTTC. Translating gives CATSMSLGGEQYF.

V usage is TRBV3-1 and J usage is TRBJ2-1; D is unclear. CDR1 and CDR2 from the germline V gene are LGHDT and YNNKEL (reference sequence). The CDR3 has 12 amino acids. Deletions cut 1 base from V and 6 bases from J, with 4 bases between. The CDR3 here is CASSQGPNEQFF. The DNA of the CDR3 is TGTGCCAGCAGCCAAGGCCCCAATGAGCAGTTCTTC.

V gene TRBV7-6 combines with J gene TRBJ1-1; the D is unclear. V dropped 5 bases and J dropped 0 bases, with 13 bases sitting between them. The CDR3 runs 15 residues. Looked up from germline, CDR1 is SGHVS and CDR2 is FNYEAQ. CDR3: CASSRAPGVNTEAFF. The CDR3 nucleotides read TGTGCCAGCAGCCGGGCCCCGGGTGTGAACACTGAAGCTTTCTTT. Based on the CDR3 plus reference TRBV7-6 and TRBJ1-1, the full variable domain is GAGVSQSPRYKVTKRGQDVALRCDPISGHVSLYWYRQALGQGPEFLTYFNYEAQQDKSGLPNDRFSAERPEGSISTLTIQRTEQRDSAMYRCASSRAPGVNTEAFFGQGTRLTVV.

This clonotype has a count of ten or more. The chain employs TRBV12-3 or TRBV12-4 and TRBJ2-7, with TRBD2 as a possible D gene (6 bases). This CDR3 spans 15 amino acids. Trimming removed 3 bases at V and 0 bases at J, with 12 bases between. The CDR3 nucleotides read TGTGCCAGCAGTTTGGGGGGAACTAACTCCTACGAGCAGTACTTC. This translates into CASSLGGTNSYEQYF.

The chain couples TRBV7-2 to TRBJ2-2; TRBD2 agrees at 14 bases. V shed 6 bases, J shed 3 bases, and the junction held 3 bases outside the gene matches. Per the germline V gene, CDR1 is SGHTA and CDR2 is FQGNSA. The length of the CDR3 is 16 residues. The CDR3 loop reads CASRTSGRAHTGELFF. The CDR3 DNA is TGTGCCAGCAGGACTAGCGGGAGGGCCCACACCGGGGAGCTGTTTTTT.

This clonotype came up many times. J is TRBJ2-3 and V is TRBV12-3 or TRBV12-4; the D is unclear. Trimming removed 3 bases at V and 4 bases at J, with 2 bases between. This CDR3 is built from 11 residues. This chain's CDR3 is CASSFPDTQYF. CDR3 sequence (DNA): TGTGCCAGCAGTTTCCCAGATACGCAGTATTTT.